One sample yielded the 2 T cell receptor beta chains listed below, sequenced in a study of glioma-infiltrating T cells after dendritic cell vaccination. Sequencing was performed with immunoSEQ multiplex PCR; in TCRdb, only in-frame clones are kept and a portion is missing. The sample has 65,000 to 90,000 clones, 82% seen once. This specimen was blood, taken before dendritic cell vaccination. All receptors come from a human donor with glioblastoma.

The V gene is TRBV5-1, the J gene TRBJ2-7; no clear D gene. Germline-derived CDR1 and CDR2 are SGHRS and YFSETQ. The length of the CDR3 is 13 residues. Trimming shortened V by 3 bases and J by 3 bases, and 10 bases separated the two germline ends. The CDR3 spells CASSSTSIYEQYF. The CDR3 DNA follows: TGCGCCAGCAGCTCCACTTCGATCTACGAGCAGTACTTC.

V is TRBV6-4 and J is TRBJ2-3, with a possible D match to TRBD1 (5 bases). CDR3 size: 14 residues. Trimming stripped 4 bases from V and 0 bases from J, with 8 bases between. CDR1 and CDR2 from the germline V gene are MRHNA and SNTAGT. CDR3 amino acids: CASSATESTDTQYF. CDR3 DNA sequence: TGTGCCAGCAGTGCGACAGAAAGCACAGATACGCAGTATTTT.